Below, one T cell receptor beta chain is given with its context. Antigen: not known. Germline-derived CDR1 and CDR2 are MGHRA and YSYEKL. Trimming cost V 4 bases and J 7 bases, with 14 bases left between them. This CDR3 comprises 14 residues. Time point of the sample: newly diagnosed GD, antithyroid drugs for less than 3 months. Researchers made the TCR library from RNA that was extracted from PBMCs. This entry belongs to a study of regulatory T cells in long-lasting Graves disease. Sequencing libraries for TCR beta were prepared with iRepertoire HTBI primers and Arm-PCR of CDR3 regions. Each CDR3 protein is one row after TCRdb ran MiXCR on the multiplex PCR reads. Found here are around 360,000 distinct CDR3 sequences, about 16% of them singletons; the top ten hold 20% to 25%. General observations from the study: Peripheral blood alone, not thyroid tissue, underwent study. Persistent disease was characterized by preferential usage of TRBV28, TRBJ1-2 and TRBJ2-5.

These data were likewise used in another study, on T cells in Graves' hyperthyroidism and ophthalmopathy.

The chain links TRBV4-1 to TRBJ1-5; D is possibly TRBD1 (5 bases). Sequencing used peripheral blood mononuclear cells (PBMCs), obtained at new diagnosis, from a patient treated with antithyroid drugs. This sequence originates from a woman younger than 30 with Graves disease. CDR3 DNA: TGCGCCAGCAGCCCGGGGGGGGTCCGGCAGCCCCAGCATTTT. Its translation: CASSPGGVRQPQHF.